This T cell receptor beta chain was documented in a study of regulatory T cells in long-lasting Graves disease. Study findings and constraints: Graves' patients with persistent disease showed TCR diversity lower than patients newly diagnosed.

About this clonotype: Its antigen is currently unknown.

Construction of the TCR beta libraries employed iRepertoire HTBI primers in conjunction with Arm-PCR of CDR3 regions. TCRdb ran MiXCR on the multiplex PCR reads and lists one entry per CDR3 protein. Altogether about 560,000 distinct CDR3 sequences are present, approximately 16% being singletons, with the ten largest covering around 11%. The germline CDR1 and CDR2 sequences are MNHNS and SASEGT. With 1 base clipped from V and 4 bases from J, the junction kept 9 bases outside the gene matches. The CDR3 runs 16 residues. Time point noted: newly diagnosed GD, antithyroid drugs for less than 3 months. Construction of the TCR library relied on RNA isolated from PBMCs. These records were also assigned to another study, of T cells in Graves' hyperthyroidism and ophthalmopathy.

This clonotype was obtained from a young man with Graves disease. The chain has TRBV6-1 and TRBJ1-2, with 7 bases aligning to TRBD1. Specimen: peripheral blood mononuclear cells (PBMCs), collected at new diagnosis, from a patient treated with antithyroid drugs. CDR3 sequence reads: CASSEDPGQNFYGYTF. The CDR3 DNA sequence: TGTGCCAGCAGTGAAGATCCGGGACAGAATTTCTATGGCTACACCTTC.